This T cell receptor beta chain is from a study of tumour-infiltrating T cells in Burkitt lymphoma. As for the study in general: All epidemiological Burkitt lymphoma subtypes were represented in the cohort. Overall study results and limits: Many Burkitt lymphoma patients shared several public clonotypes.

This clone was counted a few times. The antigen remains unidentified. CDR1 is SGHVS, CDR2 FQNEAQ, per germline. Unmatched junction bases numbered 7, after V lost 2 bases and J lost 3 bases. This CDR3 contains 16 residues. TCRdb's copy holds only in-frame clones and misses some; the assay was immunoSEQ multiplex PCR. The sample shows around 48,000 clones, around 32% of them seen only once. The specimen sequenced was tumor tissue. This TCR derives from a human donor with Burkitt lymphoma. The V gene is TRBV7-8, the J gene TRBJ2-1; the match to TRBD1 covers 7 bases. For the CDR3, the DNA is TGTGCCAGCAGCTTATCCGAGGGGGCCTACTACAATGAGCAGTTCTTC. This sequence encodes CASSLSEGAYYNEQFF.